The 5 T cell receptor beta chains listed next were all sequenced from one sample in a study of blood T cell repertoires in COVID-19. Some clones are missing from TCRdb's copy, which holds only in-frame ones; the method was immunoSEQ multiplex PCR. Among about 29,000 clones listed, around 89% were seen once. Specimen: peripheral blood. These receptor sequences come from a human donor in a cohort sampled during active COVID-19.

This clone was observed a single time. V and J are TRBV4-2 and TRBJ1-1; D ambiguous. In germline, CDR1 is LGHNA, CDR2 YNFKEQ. The V end was cut by 0 bases, the J end by 0 bases, with 11 bases between. This CDR3 is built from 16 residues. CDR3 sequence reads: CASSQDLNRMNTEAFF. The DNA of the CDR3 is TGTGCCAGCAGCCAAGATCTAAACAGAATGAACACTGAAGCTTTCTTT.

V gene TRBV6-2 or TRBV6-3 combines with J gene TRBJ1-1, with 11 bases fitting TRBD1. The trim removed 3 bases at V and 0 bases at J, leaving 3 bases unmatched. The CDR3 sequence is 16 residues long. Per germline, CDR1 MNHEY and CDR2 SVGEGT. The CDR3 loop reads CASSYRTGGVNTEAFF. DNA for the CDR3: TGTGCCAGCAGTTATCGGACAGGGGGCGTGAACACTGAAGCTTTCTTT.

CDR3 protein: CASSPSGQASSGNTIYF. As DNA, the CDR3 is TGTGCCAGCAGCCCTTCGGGACAGGCCAGCTCTGGAAACACCATATATTTT. The V gene is TRBV6-2 or TRBV6-3, the J gene TRBJ1-3; 8 bases map to TRBD1. Unmatched junction bases numbered 10, after V lost 6 bases and J lost 0 bases. The CDR3 loop spans 17 amino acids. CDR1 and CDR2 (germline): MNHEY, SVGEGT.

This clone was detected only once. The rearrangement uses TRBV5-1 and TRBJ1-2; 7 bases agree with TRBD1. This CDR3 has 16 amino acids. Germline loops: CDR1 SGHRS, CDR2 YFSETQ. V was clipped by 1 base and J by 5 bases; unmatched bases: 11. CDR3 DNA sequence: TGCGCCAGCAGCTTGTCCAGCCCCAGGACAGGATATGGCTACACCTTC. Protein product: CASSLSSPRTGYGYTF.

The chain's CDR3 is CASRRDNGGGELFF. In nucleotides, the CDR3 is TGTGCCAGCAGAAGGGACAACGGCGGCGGGGAGCTGTTTTTT. The chain combines TRBV6-5 with TRBJ2-2; D perhaps matches TRBD1 (6 bases). This CDR3 region has 14 residues. V lost 6 bases and J 7 bases, leaving 15 bases between the germline ends. The germline gives CDR1 MNHEY, CDR2 SVGAGI.